This T cell receptor (beta chain) was documented in a study of T cell changes during pregnancy in multiple sclerosis. Assay: immunoSEQ multiplex PCR; the TCRdb copy retains only in-frame clones and omits some. This sample has tens of thousands of clones, with roughly 92% found just once. This CDR3 is built from 16 residues. After removal of 5 bases from V and 5 bases from J, the junction contained 12 bases not matched to a gene. Germline V lookup: CDR1 PRHDT, CDR2 FYEKMQ (reference sequence). Sequencing used CD8+ T cells from peripheral blood mononuclear cells, obtained in the second trimester of pregnancy. This chain uses TRBV13 with TRBJ1-5; the match to TRBD1 covers 7 bases. The TCR originated in a female donor with multiple sclerosis, enrolled in a pregnancy study. The CDR3 coding sequence is TGTGCCAGCAGCGACAGGGCCGGGGGTGGACATCAGCCCCAGCATTTT. This translates into CASSDRAGGGHQPQHF.